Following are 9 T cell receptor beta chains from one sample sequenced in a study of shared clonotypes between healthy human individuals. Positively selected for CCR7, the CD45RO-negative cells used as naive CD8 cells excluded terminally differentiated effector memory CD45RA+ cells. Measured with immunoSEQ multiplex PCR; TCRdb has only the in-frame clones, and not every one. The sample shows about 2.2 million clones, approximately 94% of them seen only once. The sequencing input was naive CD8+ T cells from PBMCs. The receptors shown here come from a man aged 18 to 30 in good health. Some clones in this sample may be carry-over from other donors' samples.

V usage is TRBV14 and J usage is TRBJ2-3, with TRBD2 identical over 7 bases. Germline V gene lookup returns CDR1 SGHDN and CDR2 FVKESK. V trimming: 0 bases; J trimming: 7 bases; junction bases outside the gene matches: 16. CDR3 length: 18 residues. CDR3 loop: CASSQDHLAVPEVNTQYF. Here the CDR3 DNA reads TGTGCCAGCAGCCAAGATCATCTAGCGGTCCCGGAGGTAAATACGCAGTATTTT.

The CDR3 sequence: CASSPIGGDSTEAFF. CDR3 coding DNA: TGCGCCAGCAGCCCCATTGGAGGGGACAGCACTGAAGCTTTCTTT. The chain couples TRBV5-1 to TRBJ1-1; 7 positions agree with TRBD1. Trimming removed 4 bases from V and 4 bases from J; junction bases left unmatched: 10. Germline V gives CDR1 SGHRS, CDR2 YFSETQ. The CDR3 consists of 15 residues.

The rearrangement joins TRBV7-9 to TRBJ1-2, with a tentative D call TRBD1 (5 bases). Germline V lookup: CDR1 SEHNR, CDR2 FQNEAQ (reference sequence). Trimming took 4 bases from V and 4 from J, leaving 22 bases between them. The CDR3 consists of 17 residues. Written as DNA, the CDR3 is TGTGCCAGCAGCTCAGGCCCCGACGTGCGAGGGGCCTATGGCTACACCTTC. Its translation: CASSSGPDVRGAYGYTF.

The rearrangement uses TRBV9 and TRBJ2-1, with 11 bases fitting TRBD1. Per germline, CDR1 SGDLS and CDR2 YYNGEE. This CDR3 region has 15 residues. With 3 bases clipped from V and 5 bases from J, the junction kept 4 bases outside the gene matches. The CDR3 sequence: CASSAGQGANNEQFF. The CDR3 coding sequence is TGTGCCAGCAGCGCAGGACAGGGGGCGAACAATGAGCAGTTCTTC.

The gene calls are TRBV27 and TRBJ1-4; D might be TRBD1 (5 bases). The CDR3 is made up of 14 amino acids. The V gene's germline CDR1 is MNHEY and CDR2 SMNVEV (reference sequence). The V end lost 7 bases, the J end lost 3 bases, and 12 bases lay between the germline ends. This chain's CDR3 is CASTSRGANEKLFF. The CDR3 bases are TGTGCCAGCACCTCGAGGGGAGCTAATGAAAAACTGTTTTTT.

The CDR3 region is CAISEPPSTQYF. Here the CDR3 DNA reads TGTGCCATCAGTGAGCCCCCCTCGACCCAGTACTTC. The chain recombines TRBV10-3 with TRBJ2-5; D not certain. The CDR3 runs to 12 residues. From germline, CDR1 is ENHRY and CDR2 SYGVKD. The ends were cut back, 2 bases at V and 7 bases at J, with 8 bases in the middle.

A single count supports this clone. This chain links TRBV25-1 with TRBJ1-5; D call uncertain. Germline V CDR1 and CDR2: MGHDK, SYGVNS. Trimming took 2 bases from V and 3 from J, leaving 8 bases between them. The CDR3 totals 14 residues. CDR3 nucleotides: TGTGCCAGCAGTGAAATGTGGGACAATCAGCCCCAGCATTTT. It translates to CASSEMWDNQPQHF. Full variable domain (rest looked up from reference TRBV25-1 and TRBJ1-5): EADIYQTPRYLVIGTGKKITLECSQTMGHDKMYWYQQDPGMELHLIHYSYGVNSTEKGDLSSESTVSRIRTEHFPLTLESARPSHTSQYLCASSEMWDNQPQHFGDGTRLSIL.

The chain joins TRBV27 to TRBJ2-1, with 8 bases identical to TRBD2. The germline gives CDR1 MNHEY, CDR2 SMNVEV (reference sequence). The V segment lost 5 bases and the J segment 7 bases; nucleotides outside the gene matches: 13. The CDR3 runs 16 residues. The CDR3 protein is CASSGGSGRIRNEQFF. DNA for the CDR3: TGTGCCAGCAGTGGGGGGAGCGGGAGAATCAGAAATGAGCAGTTCTTC.

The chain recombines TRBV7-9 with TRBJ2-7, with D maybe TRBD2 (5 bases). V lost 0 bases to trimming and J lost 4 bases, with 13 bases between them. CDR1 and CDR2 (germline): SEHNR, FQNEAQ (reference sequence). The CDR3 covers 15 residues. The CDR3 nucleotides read TGTGCCAGCAGCTTAGCCGTCGGACTGGGGTACGAGCAGTACTTC. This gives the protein CASSLAVGLGYEQYF. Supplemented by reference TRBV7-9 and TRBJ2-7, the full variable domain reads DTGVSQNPRHKITKRGQNVTFRCDPISEHNRLYWYRQTLGQGPEFLTYFQNEAQLEKSRLLSDRFSAERPKGSFSTLEIQRTEQGDSAMYLCASSLAVGLGYEQYFGPGTRLTVT.